This T cell receptor (beta chain) came from a study of CD8+ T cells in alopecia areata. Treatment indicated: oral pan-JAK inhibitor, 5-10 mg twice daily. Study observations and caveats: Numerous clones, expanded in lesions, remained in scalp and blood during tofacitinib. Scalp clonality and expanded CD8+ clones among the top 100 showed significant decreases with tofacitinib.

Extraction and reverse transcription of RNA yielded cDNA as the sequencing template. Only in-frame clones appear in the TCRdb table, and some are missing; sequencing was by immunoSEQ multiplex PCR. The repertoire holds about 110,000 clones, with roughly three fifths as singletons. Germline CDR1 and CDR2: SGHAT and FQNNGV. This CDR3 has 15 amino acids. Trimming removed 5 bases from V and 3 bases from J, with 14 bases in between. A word on this clone: Its cognate antigen is unknown.

Specimen: CD8+ T cells sorted from blood, collected at week 24, from a patient treated with tofacitinib. The chain is built from TRBV11-2 and TRBJ2-4; D is undetermined. This receptor was taken from a human donor with alopecia areata. Written as DNA, the CDR3 is TGTGCCAGCAGCCGTATAGGGCGCGTCAAAAACATTCAGTACTTC. Amino acids: CASSRIGRVKNIQYF.